This TCR beta chain appears in the sequencing data of a study of cytomegalovirus exposure and HLA in healthy donors. The primer mix had 60 Vbeta and 13 Jbeta primers. Libraries were prepared by immunoSEQ multiplex PCR; TCRdb keeps only in-frame clonotypes and omits some of them. The sample records roughly 130,000 clones, around 9% being singletons. V dropped 6 bases and J dropped 6; count of bases not matched to a gene: 10. From germline, CDR1 is MNHNS and CDR2 SASEGT. CDR3 size: 15 residues. The TCR comes from a man aged 35-49 years in good health and CMV-seronegative. The chain combines TRBV6-1 with TRBJ2-3; 9 nucleotides align to TRBD1. The specimen sequenced was PBMCs. CDR3 residues: CASSEQQGARDTQYF. In DNA, the CDR3 is TGTGCCAGCAGCGAACAACAGGGGGCGCGGGATACGCAGTATTTT.